This T cell receptor (beta chain) was sequenced for a study of blood T cells in healthy people across ages. Study in general: Per two T cells, about one barcoded beta molecule was captured through template switching.

Primers used in a second PCR of roughly 7 to 12 cycles were a sample-barcoded 5' primer and a J-beta primer mix. TCRdb reanalysed the 5' RACE reads using MiXCR and keeps one entry per CDR3 protein. The sample includes around 1,800,000 distinct CDR3 sequences, approximately 39% seen only once; the top ten take about 23%. The CDR3 extends over 14 amino acids. CDR1 LGHDT and CDR2 YNNKEL come from the germline V gene (reference sequence). Study results and caveats: Higher naive T cell percentage went strongly together with higher TCR beta diversity. Underestimates were what the diversity estimates from one million T cells were considered to be. With age, beta diversity per million T cells declined roughly linearly, significantly by 40.

As for this clonotype: Its cognate antigen is unknown.

Sequencing input: blood. The genes are TRBV3-1 and TRBJ2-4, with TRBD2 identical over 8 bases. Judging by the DNA end, TRBJ2-7 fits better; the J call may be wrong. The clonotype originates from a human donor in good health. CDR3 in amino acids: CASSRAGAPLEQYF. The CDR3 region has the DNA TGTGCCAGCAGCCGAGCGGGAGCCCCTCTCGAGCAGTACTTC.